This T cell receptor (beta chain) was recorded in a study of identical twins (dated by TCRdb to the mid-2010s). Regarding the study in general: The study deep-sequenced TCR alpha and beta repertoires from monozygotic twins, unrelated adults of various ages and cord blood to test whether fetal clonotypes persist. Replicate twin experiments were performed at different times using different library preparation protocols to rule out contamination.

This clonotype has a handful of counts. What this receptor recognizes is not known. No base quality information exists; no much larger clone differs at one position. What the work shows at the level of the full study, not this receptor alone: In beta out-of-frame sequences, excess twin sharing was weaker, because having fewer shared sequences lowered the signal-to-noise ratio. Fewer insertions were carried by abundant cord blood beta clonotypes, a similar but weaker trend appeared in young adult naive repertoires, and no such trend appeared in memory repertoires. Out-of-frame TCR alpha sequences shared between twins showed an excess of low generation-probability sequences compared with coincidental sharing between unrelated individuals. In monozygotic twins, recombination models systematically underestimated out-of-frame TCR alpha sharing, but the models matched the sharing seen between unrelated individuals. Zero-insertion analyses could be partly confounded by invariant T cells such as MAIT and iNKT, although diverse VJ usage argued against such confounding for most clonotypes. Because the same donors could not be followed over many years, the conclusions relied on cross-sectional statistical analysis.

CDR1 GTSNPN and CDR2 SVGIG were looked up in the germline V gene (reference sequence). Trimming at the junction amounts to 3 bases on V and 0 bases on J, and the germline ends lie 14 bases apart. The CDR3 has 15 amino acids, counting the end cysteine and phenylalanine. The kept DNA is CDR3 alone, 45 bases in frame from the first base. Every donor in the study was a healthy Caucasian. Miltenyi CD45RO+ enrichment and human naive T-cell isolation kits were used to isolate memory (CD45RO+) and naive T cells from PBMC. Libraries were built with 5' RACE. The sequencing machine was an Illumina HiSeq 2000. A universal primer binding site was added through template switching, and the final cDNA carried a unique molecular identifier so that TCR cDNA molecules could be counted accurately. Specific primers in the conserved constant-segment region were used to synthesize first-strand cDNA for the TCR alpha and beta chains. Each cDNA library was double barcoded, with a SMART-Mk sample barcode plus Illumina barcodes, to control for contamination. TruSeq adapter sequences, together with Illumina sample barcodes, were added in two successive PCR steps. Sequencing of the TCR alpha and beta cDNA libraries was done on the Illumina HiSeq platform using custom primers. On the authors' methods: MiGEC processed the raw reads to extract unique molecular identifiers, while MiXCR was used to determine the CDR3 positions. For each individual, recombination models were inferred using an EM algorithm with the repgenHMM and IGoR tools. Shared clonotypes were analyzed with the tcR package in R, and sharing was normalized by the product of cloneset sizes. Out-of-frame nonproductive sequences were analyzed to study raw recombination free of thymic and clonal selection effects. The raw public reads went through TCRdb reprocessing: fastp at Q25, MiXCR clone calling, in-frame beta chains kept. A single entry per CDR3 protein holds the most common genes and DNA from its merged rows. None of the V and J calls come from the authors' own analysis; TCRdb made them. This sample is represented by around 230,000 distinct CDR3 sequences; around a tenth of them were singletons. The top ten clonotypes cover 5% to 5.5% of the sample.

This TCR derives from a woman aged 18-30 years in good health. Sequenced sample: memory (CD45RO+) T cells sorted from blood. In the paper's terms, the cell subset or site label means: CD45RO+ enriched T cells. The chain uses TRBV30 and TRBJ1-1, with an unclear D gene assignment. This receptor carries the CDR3 CAWRPERPMNTEAFF. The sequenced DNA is TGTGCCTGGAGGCCTGAGCGCCCTATGAACACTGAAGCTTTCTTT.